Listed here is a single T cell receptor (beta chain). Its antigen is unidentified. This sample is part of a study of graft-versus-host responses after intestinal transplantation. For the study at large: Isolated intestinal, liver-intestinal, or multivisceral transplants were what recipients had. Each recipient received anti-thymocyte globulin induction, then tacrolimus and steroids for around 3 years.

The repertoire was sequenced with immunoSEQ multiplex PCR; TCRdb's copy has only in-frame clones and lacks some. Found here are about 99,000 clones, about 90% of them singletons; the top ten hold roughly 0.9%. The germline V and J ends were trimmed by 2 bases and 9 bases, with 8 bases remaining between them. The CDR3 is 12 amino acids. From germline, CDR1 is MGHRA and CDR2 YSYEKL. The specimen was unstimulated CD4+ T cells sorted from spleen or lymph node cells, collected before intestinal transplant. This chain links TRBV4-1 with TRBJ1-5; D not resolved. The sequence derives from a human donor who received an intestinal transplant. The DNA of the CDR3 is TGCGCCAGCAGCCAACCATCGGGGCCCCAGCATTTT. It codes for CASSQPSGPQHF.